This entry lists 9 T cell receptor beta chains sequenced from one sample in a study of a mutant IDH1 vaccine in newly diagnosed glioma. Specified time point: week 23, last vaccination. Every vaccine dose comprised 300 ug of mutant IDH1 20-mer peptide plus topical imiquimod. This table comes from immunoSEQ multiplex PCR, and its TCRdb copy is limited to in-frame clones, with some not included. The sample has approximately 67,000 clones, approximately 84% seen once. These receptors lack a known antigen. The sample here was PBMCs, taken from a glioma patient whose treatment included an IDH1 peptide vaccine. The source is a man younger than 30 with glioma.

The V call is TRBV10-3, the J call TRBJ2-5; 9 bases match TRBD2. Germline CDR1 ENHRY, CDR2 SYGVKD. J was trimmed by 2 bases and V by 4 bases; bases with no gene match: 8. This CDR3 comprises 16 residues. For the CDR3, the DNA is TGTGCCATCAGTGGACCCGGGACTAGCAGACAAGAGACCCAGTACTTC. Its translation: CAISGPGTSRQETQYF.

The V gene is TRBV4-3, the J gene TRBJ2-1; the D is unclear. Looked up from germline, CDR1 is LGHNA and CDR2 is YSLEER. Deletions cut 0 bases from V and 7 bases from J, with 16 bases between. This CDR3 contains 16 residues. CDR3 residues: CASSQDRSAETNEQFF. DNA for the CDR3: TGCGCCAGCAGCCAAGATCGGAGCGCCGAAACAAATGAGCAGTTCTTC.

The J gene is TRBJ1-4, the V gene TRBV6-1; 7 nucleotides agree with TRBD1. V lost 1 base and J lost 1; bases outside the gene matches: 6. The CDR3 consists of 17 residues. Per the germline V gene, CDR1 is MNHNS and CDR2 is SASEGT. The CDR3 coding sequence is TGTGCCAGCAGTGAAGATACAGGGGATATAACTAATGAAAAACTGTTTTTT. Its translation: CASSEDTGDITNEKLFF.

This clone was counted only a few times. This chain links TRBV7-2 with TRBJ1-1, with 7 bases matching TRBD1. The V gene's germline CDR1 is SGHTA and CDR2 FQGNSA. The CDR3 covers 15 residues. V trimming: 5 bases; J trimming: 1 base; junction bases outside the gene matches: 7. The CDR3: CASSRDSRRNTEAFF. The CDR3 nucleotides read TGTGCCAGCAGCCGGGACAGTAGGAGGAACACTGAAGCTTTCTTT.

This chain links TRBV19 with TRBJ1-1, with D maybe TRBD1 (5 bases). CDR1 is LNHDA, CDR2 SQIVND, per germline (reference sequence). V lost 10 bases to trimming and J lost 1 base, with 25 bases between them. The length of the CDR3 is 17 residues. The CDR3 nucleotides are TGTGCCACCCGGGGAGGGGCAATCGGGCCGAAGAACACTGAAGCTTTCTTT. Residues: CATRGGAIGPKNTEAFF.

Here the CDR3 DNA reads TGTGCCAGCAGTGAACCCCCGGGACAGGGGTTGGATACGCAGTATTTT. This gives the protein CASSEPPGQGLDTQYF. V gene TRBV25-1 combines with J gene TRBJ2-3; 10 bases fit TRBD1. The J segment lost 6 bases and the V segment lost 2 bases, leaving 8 bases of the junction unmatched. The length of the CDR3 is 16 residues. Germline V gene lookup returns CDR1 MGHDK and CDR2 SYGVNS. Full variable domain (outside the CDR3, taken from reference TRBV25-1 and TRBJ2-3): EADIYQTPRYLVIGTGKKITLECSQTMGHDKMYWYQQDPGMELHLIHYSYGVNSTEKGDLSSESTVSRIRTEHFPLTLESARPSHTSQYLCASSEPPGQGLDTQYFGPGTRLTVL.

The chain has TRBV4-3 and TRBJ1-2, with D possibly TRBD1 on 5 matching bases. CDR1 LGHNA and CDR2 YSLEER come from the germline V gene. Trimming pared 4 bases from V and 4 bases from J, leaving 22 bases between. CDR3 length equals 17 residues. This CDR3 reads CASSPVPGPREGYGYTF. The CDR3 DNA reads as TGCGCCAGCAGCCCCGTTCCGGGACCCAGGGAGGGCTATGGCTACACCTTC.

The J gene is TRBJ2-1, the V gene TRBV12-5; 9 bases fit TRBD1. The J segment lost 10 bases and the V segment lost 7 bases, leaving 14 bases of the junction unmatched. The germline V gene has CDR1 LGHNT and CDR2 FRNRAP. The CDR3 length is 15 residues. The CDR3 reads CASAIGQGRYVEQFF. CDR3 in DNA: TGTGCTAGTGCTATCGGACAGGGGAGGTATGTAGAGCAGTTCTTC.

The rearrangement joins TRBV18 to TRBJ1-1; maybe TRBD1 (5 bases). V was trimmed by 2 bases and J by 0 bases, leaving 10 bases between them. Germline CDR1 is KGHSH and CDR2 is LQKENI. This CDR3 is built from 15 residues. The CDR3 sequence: CASSPIGTLNTEAFF. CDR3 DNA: TGTGCCAGCTCACCAATTGGGACGCTGAACACTGAAGCTTTCTTT.